Shown below are 22 T cell receptor beta chains from a single sample sequenced in a study of blood T cells in healthy people across ages. Using a J-beta primer mix together with a sample-barcoded 5' primer, a second PCR was run for about 7 to 12 cycles. A single record per CDR3 protein comes from TCRdb applying MiXCR to the 5' RACE reads. The data contain 1.8 million or so distinct CDR3 sequences, roughly two fifths of them seen just once; the ten biggest clones take up around 23%. The sample was blood. The origin of the receptors is a human donor in good health.

The J gene is TRBJ2-3, the V gene TRBV20-1; 8 positions match TRBD2. CDR3 length equals 16 residues. CDR1 is DFQATT, CDR2 SNEGSKA, per germline (reference sequence). V was clipped by 1 base and J by 4 bases; unmatched bases: 10. CDR3 amino acids: CSARGGLVVVSDTQYF. The CDR3 DNA follows: TGCAGTGCTAGAGGGGGACTAGTGGTTGTCTCAGATACGCAGTATTTT.

Only a few counts were recorded for this clonotype. In DNA form, the CDR3 reads TGTGCCAGCTCACCACCGGAAGGACAGATCTCCTACGAGCAGTACTTC. This translates into CASSPPEGQISYEQYF. The chain recombines TRBV18 with TRBJ2-7; the D gene is possibly TRBD1 (6 bases). Germline V gene data show CDR1 as KGHSH and CDR2 as LQKENI. Between the trimmed V and J ends, which lost 0 bases and 0 bases, there was a span of 12 bases. CDR3 length: 16 residues. Looking up the rest from reference TRBV18 and TRBJ2-7 gives the full variable domain: NAGVMQNPRHLVRRRGQEARLRCSPMKGHSHVYWYRQLPEEGLKFMVYLQKENIIDESGMPKERFSAEFPKEGPSILRIQQVVRGDSAAYFCASSPPEGQISYEQYFGPGTRLTVT.

This chain connects TRBV6-1 to TRBJ2-4; D not resolved. CDR3 size: 14 residues. Looked up from germline, CDR1 is MNHNS and CDR2 is SASEGT. The ends were cut back, 6 bases at V and 12 bases at J, with 21 bases in the middle. CDR3 sequence reads: CASRHHLGNYDQYF. DNA for the CDR3: TGTGCCAGCAGGCACCATCTAGGAAACTACGATCAGTACTTC.

This clonotype has only a few counts. V usage is TRBV7-3 and J usage is TRBJ2-6, with D possibly being TRBD2 (7 bases). Looked up from germline, CDR1 is SGHTA and CDR2 is FQGTGA. Trimming took 3 bases from V and 0 from J, leaving 15 bases between them. This CDR3 is built from 18 residues. CDR3 loop: CASSFLGGGVSGANVLTF. The CDR3 DNA sequence: TGTGCCAGCAGCTTCTTGGGAGGGGGAGTCTCTGGGGCCAACGTCCTGACTTTC.

This chain joins TRBV9 and TRBJ2-2; D may be TRBD2 (5 bases). The V end lost 8 bases, the J end lost 16 bases, and 21 bases lay between the germline ends. The length of the CDR3 is 12 residues. Per the germline V gene, CDR1 is SGDLS and CDR2 is YYNGEE. The CDR3 DNA sequence: TGTGCCAGTTCGCGGGCGCCCGGGGAGTGGTTTTTT. The encoded protein is CASSRAPGEWFF.

The chain's CDR3 is CASSFRGDNEKLFF. For the CDR3, the DNA is TGTGCCAGCAGCTTTCGGGGGGATAATGAAAAACTGTTTTTT. The V and J genes are TRBV11-3 and TRBJ1-4; possible D gene TRBD1, 5 bases. This CDR3 spans 14 amino acids. Germline V CDR1 and CDR2: SGHNT, YENEEA. V lost 3 bases to trimming and J lost 4 bases, with 9 bases between them.

The CDR3 spells CASSQGHLNQPQHF. The CDR3 bases are TGTGCCAGCAGCCAGGGACACCTCAATCAGCCCCAGCATTTT. The V gene is TRBV6-2 or TRBV6-3, the J gene TRBJ1-5; weak D call: TRBD1 (6 bases). Germline V gene lookup returns CDR1 MNHEY and CDR2 SVGEGT. V gave up 6 bases and J gave up 3 bases, with 12 bases separating them. There are 14 residues in the CDR3.

This clonotype was counted a few times. The chain has TRBV29-1 and TRBJ1-1, with 8 positions matching TRBD1. This CDR3 spans 13 amino acids. V trimming: 5 bases; J trimming: 2 bases; junction bases outside the gene matches: 4. Germline assignment: CDR1 SQVTM and CDR2 ANQGSEA. In DNA, the CDR3 is TGCAGCGTTCAGGGGGCTCGAAACACTGAAGCTTTCTTT. This translates into CSVQGARNTEAFF.

In this sample, this clonotype turned up a few times. This chain joins TRBV21-1 and TRBJ2-7; the DNA was not compared with TRBD2, the D call given in the table. TRBV21-1 is a known pseudogene. The CDR3 has 16 amino acids. The CDR3 is CASSRTSGGQAYEQYF. CDR3 in DNA: TGTGCCAGCAGCAGGACTAGCGGGGGCCAAGCATACGAGCAGTACTTC.

This clonotype was seen a few times. The V and J genes are TRBV9 and TRBJ2-5, with 7 nucleotides matching TRBD2. Germline CDR1 SGDLS, CDR2 YYNGEE. CDR3 size: 15 residues. V trimming: 4 bases; J trimming: 4 bases; junction bases outside the gene matches: 10. CDR3 amino acids: CASSPRTREGETQYF. For the CDR3, the DNA is TGTGCCAGCAGCCCCCGAACGAGGGAGGGAGAGACCCAGTACTTC.

The J gene is TRBJ1-2, the V gene TRBV29-1, with D possibly being TRBD1 (5 bases). The CDR3 totals 13 residues. The germline CDR1 and CDR2 sequences are SQVTM and ANQGSEA. V was clipped by 1 base and J by 8 bases, with 14 bases between them. CDR3 protein: CSVEGGDARGYTF. The CDR3, as DNA: TGCAGCGTTGAAGGAGGGGACGCACGAGGCTACACCTTC.

This clonotype turned up a few times. This chain connects TRBV25-1 to TRBJ2-1, with D possibly matching TRBD2 (5 bases). Germline-derived CDR1 and CDR2 are MGHDK and SYGVNS. This CDR3 has 14 residues. V was cut by 0 bases and J by 7 bases, with 10 bases left in between. The CDR3 region has the DNA TGTGCCAGCAGTGAATATTTTGGAGGAAATGAGCAGTTCTTC. Amino acid sequence: CASSEYFGGNEQFF.

The genes are TRBV4-1 and TRBJ2-1; D not certain. Per germline, CDR1 MGHRA and CDR2 YSYEKL. Trimming took 3 bases from V and 4 from J, leaving 10 bases between them. The CDR3 has 14 amino acids. The CDR3 region has the DNA TGCGCCAGCAGCCAGGAAGAAATGTACAATGAGCAGTTCTTC. This encodes CASSQEEMYNEQFF.

V gene TRBV5-1 combines with J gene TRBJ2-1, with 8 bases aligning to TRBD1. V was clipped by 4 bases and J by 15 bases; unmatched bases: 9. The CDR3 consists of 12 residues. The V gene's germline CDR1 is SGHRS and CDR2 YFSETQ. The CDR3 here is CASSMDRVHSFF. CDR3 nucleotides: TGCGCCAGCAGCATGGACAGGGTACATTCGTTCTTC. Together with reference TRBV5-1 and TRBJ2-1, the CDR3 gives the full variable domain: KAGVTQTPRYLIKTRGQQVTLSCSPISGHRSVSWYQQTPGQGLQFLFEYFSETQRNKGNFPGRFSGRQFSNSRSEMNVSTLELGDSALYLCASSMDRVHSFFGPGTRLTVL.

This clonotype came up a few times. The chain is built from TRBV7-3 and TRBJ2-3, with TRBD2 matching 13 bases. V shed 3 bases and J 5 bases; nucleotides not matched to a gene: 5. The CDR3 sequence is 16 residues long. Per germline, CDR1 SGHTA and CDR2 FQGTGA. Here the CDR3 reads CASSFRLAGGIDTQYF. CDR3 DNA sequence: TGTGCCAGCAGCTTCCGACTAGCGGGGGGCATAGATACGCAGTATTTT. The full variable domain, completed using reference TRBV7-3 and TRBJ2-3, is GAGVSQTPSNKVTEKGKYVELRCDPISGHTALYWYRQSLGQGPEFLIYFQGTGAADDSGLPNDRFFAVRPEGSVSTLKIQRTERGDSAVYLCASSFRLAGGIDTQYFGPGTRLTVL.

The chain joins TRBV7-2 to TRBJ2-1; 10 positions agree with TRBD2. V shed 3 bases and J 9 bases; nucleotides not matched to a gene: 8. This CDR3 has 15 residues. CDR1 is SGHTA and CDR2 is FQGNSA in the germline V gene. This CDR3 is CASSFSSGGAGEQFF. CDR3 coding DNA: TGTGCCAGCAGCTTCTCCAGCGGGGGGGCGGGTGAGCAGTTCTTC.

The sample holds a few counts of this clonotype. The chain recombines TRBV6-5 with TRBJ2-7, with 7 bases matching TRBD2. The CDR3 has 18 amino acids. Germline V gene lookup returns CDR1 MNHEY and CDR2 SVGAGI. The trim removed 4 bases at V and 7 bases at J, leaving 22 bases unmatched. The CDR3 reads CASSSLSRRGSPGGEQYF. CDR3 coding DNA: TGTGCCAGCAGTTCCCTATCCCGACGGGGGAGTCCGGGGGGTGAGCAGTACTTC.

The chain carries TRBV5-4 and TRBJ1-2; TRBD1 is a possible D gene (6 bases). The CDR3 spans 16 residues. Germline V gene data show CDR1 as SGHNT and CDR2 as YYREEE (reference sequence). The V gene lost 6 bases and the J gene lost 4 bases, with 22 bases spanning the gap. CDR3 region: CASMKSAGQNSYGYTF. The CDR3 coding sequence is TGTGCCAGCATGAAGTCGGCGGGACAAAATAGCTATGGCTACACCTTC. The full variable domain, in which reference TRBV5-4 and TRBJ1-2 provide the parts outside the CDR3, is ETGVTQSPTHLIKTRGQQVTLRCSSQSGHNTVSWYQQALGQGPQFIFQYYREEENGRGNFPPRFSGLQFPNYSSELNVNALELDDSALYLCASMKSAGQNSYGYTFGSGTRLTVV.

This clonotype was observed at least ten times. The rearrangement links TRBV29-1 to TRBJ2-1; no reliable D call. Per germline, CDR1 SQVTM and CDR2 ANQGSEA. The CDR3 has 11 amino acids. Trimming removed 5 bases from V and 3 bases from J, with 5 bases in between. CDR3 amino acids: CSVSDYNEQFF. The CDR3 DNA reads TGCAGCGTTTCAGACTACAATGAGCAGTTCTTC.

This clonotype was found a few times. The chain uses TRBV20-1 and TRBJ1-2; no clear D gene. V was pared by 1 base and J by 7 bases, with 7 bases between. CDR3 length: 11 residues. Looked up from germline, CDR1 is DFQATT and CDR2 is SNEGSKA (reference sequence). The CDR3: CSARASVGYTF. For the CDR3, the DNA is TGCAGTGCTAGAGCCTCCGTTGGCTACACCTTC.

The chain's CDR3 is CASRSRDRAYNEQFF. CDR3 bases: TGTGCCAGCAGGAGCCGGGACCGGGCCTACAATGAGCAGTTCTTC. The chain links TRBV7-8 to TRBJ2-1, with D possibly being TRBD1 or TRBD2 (5 bases each). Per the germline V gene, CDR1 is SGHVS and CDR2 is FQNEAQ. This CDR3 has 15 residues. The germline V and J ends were trimmed by 6 bases and 2 bases, with 14 bases remaining between them.

The V gene is TRBV4-3, the J gene TRBJ1-4; D unclear. CDR1 is LGHNA and CDR2 is YSLEER in the germline V gene. V lost 1 base to trimming and J lost 11 bases, with 14 bases between them. The CDR3 covers 14 residues. CDR3 loop: CASSQGTRAGKLFF. CDR3 nucleotides: TGCGCCAGCAGCCAAGGGACCCGGGCGGGGAAACTGTTTTTT.